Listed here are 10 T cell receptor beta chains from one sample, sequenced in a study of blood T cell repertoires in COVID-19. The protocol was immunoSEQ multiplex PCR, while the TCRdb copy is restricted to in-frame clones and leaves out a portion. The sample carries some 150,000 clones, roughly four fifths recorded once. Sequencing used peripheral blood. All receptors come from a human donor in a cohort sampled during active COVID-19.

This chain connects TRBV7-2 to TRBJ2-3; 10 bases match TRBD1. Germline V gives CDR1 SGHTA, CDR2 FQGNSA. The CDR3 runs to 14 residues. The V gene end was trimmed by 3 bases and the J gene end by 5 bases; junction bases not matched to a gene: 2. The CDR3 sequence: CASSFRTGGDTQYF. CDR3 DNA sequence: TGTGCCAGCAGCTTCCGGACAGGGGGAGATACGCAGTATTTT. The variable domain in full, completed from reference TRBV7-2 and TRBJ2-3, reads GAGVSQSPSNKVTEKGKDVELRCDPISGHTALYWYRQSLGQGLEFLIYFQGNSAPDKSGLPSDRFSAERTGGSVSTLTIQRTQQEDSAVYLCASSFRTGGDTQYFGPGTRLTVL.

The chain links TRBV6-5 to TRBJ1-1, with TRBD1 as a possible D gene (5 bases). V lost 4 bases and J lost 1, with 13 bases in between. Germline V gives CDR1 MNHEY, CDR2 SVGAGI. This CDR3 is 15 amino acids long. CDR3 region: CASSSPGTANTEAFF. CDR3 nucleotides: TGTGCCAGCAGTTCCCCCGGGACTGCGAACACTGAAGCTTTCTTT.

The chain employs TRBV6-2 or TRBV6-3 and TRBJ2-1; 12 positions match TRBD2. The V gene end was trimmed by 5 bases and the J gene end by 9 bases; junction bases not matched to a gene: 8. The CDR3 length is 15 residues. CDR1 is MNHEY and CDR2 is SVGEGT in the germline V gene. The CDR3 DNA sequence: TGTGCCAGCAGTCCCCTAGCGGGGGGGCCCGCTGAGCAGTTCTTC. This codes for CASSPLAGGPAEQFF.

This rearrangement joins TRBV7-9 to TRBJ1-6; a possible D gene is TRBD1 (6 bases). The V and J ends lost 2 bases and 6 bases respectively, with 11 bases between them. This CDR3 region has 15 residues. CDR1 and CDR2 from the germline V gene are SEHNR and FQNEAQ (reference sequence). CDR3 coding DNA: TGTGCCAGCAGCTTACTAGGGGGGGGTAATTCACCCCTCCACTTT. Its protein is CASSLLGGGNSPLHF.

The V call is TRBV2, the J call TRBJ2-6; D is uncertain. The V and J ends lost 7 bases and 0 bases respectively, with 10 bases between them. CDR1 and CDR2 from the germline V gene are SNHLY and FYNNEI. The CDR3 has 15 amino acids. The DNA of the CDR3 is TGTGCCAGCACCCAGATAACCTCTGGGGCCAACGTCCTGACTTTC. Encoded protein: CASTQITSGANVLTF.

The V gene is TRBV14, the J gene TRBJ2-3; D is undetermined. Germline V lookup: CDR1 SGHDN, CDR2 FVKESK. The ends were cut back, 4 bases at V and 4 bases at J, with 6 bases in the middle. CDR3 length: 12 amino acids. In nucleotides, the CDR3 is TGTGCCAGCAGCCCAATCCCAGATACGCAGTATTTT. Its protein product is CASSPIPDTQYF.

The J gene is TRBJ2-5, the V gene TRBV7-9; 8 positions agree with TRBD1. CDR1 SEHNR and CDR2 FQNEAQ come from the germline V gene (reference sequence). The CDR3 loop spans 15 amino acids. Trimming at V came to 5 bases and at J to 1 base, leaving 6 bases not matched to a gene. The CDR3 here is CASSPTGAFQETQYF. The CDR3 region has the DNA TGTGCCAGCAGCCCGACAGGGGCTTTCCAAGAGACCCAGTACTTC.

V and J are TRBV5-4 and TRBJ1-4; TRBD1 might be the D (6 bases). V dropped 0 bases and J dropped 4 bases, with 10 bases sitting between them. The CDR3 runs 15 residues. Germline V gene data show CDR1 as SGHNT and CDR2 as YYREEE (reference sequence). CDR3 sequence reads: CASSLVGDNNEKLFF. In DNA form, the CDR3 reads TGTGCCAGCAGCTTGGTTGGGGACAATAATGAAAAACTGTTTTTT.

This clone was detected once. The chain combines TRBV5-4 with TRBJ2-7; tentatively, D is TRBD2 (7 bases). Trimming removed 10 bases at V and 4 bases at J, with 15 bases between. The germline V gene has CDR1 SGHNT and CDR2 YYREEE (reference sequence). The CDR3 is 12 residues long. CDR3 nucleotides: TGTGCCTACTCCGGGGGGCAATACGAGCAGTACTTC. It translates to CAYSGGQYEQYF.

CDR3 sequence: CASSLTGGGEGPDTQYF. The CDR3 DNA follows: TGTGCCAGCAGCTTAACAGGCGGAGGGGAGGGCCCAGATACGCAGTATTTT. The chain combines TRBV7-3 with TRBJ2-3; 7 bases map to TRBD2. The junction had 10 bases not matched to a gene; V was cut back by 0 bases and J by 4 bases. This CDR3 spans 17 amino acids. Germline loops: CDR1 SGHTA, CDR2 FQGTGA.